These T cell receptor beta chains were read from a single sample in a study of identical twins. TCRdb re-called the 5' RACE reads with MiXCR, one entry per CDR3 protein. The sample includes 250,000 to 300,000 distinct CDR3 sequences, approximately 8.3% seen only once; the top ten take 3% to 3.5%. This sample also belongs to another study, concerning yellow fever vaccine responses in identical twins.

Sequencing was carried out using CD8+ T cells sorted from blood. All receptors derive from a woman in her late teens or twenties in good health. Each CDR3 is given with its conserved first and last residue. D genes are given only for firm matches. Rows may omit the clone size; those that give it use once, few, many or a size class.

D	V	length	size	J	CDR3	DNA
TRBD2	TRBV7-8	15	NA	TRBJ2-1	CASSLSSGRHNEQFF	TGTGCCAGCAGCTTATCTAGCGGGAGGCACAATGAGCAGTTCTTC
TRBD1	TRBV6-2/TRBV6-3	12	NA	TRBJ2-7	CASSPDRAEQYF	TGTGCCAGCAGCCCCGACAGGGCCGAGCAGTACTTC
TRBD1	TRBV20-1	14	NA	TRBJ1-2	CSATSGQPNYGYTF	TGCAGTGCCACGTCGGGACAGCCTAACTATGGCTACACCTTC
NA	TRBV28	12	NA	TRBJ1-5	CASSFRGQPQHF	TGTGCCAGCAGTTTTCGAGGGCAGCCCCAGCATTTT
NA	TRBV25-1	14	NA	TRBJ2-7	CASSFSGFNYEQYF	TGTGCCAGCAGTTTCTCGGGGTTTAACTACGAGCAGTACTTC
NA	TRBV6-2/TRBV6-3	17	NA	TRBJ2-3	CASSYSADRGITDTQYF	TGTGCCAGCAGTTATTCCGCAGATAGGGGGATCACAGATACGCAGTATTTT
NA	TRBV28	13	few	TRBJ2-5	CASSQNPPETQYF	TGTGCCAGCAGTCAAAACCCCCCCGAGACCCAGTACTTC
NA	TRBV29-1	14	few	TRBJ2-7	CSVERRGQNYEQYF	TGCAGCGTTGAAAGGCGGGGCCAAAACTACGAGCAGTACTTC
TRBD2	TRBV30	14	NA	TRBJ2-3	CAHDYSGGSDTQYF	TGTGCCCACGACTATAGCGGGGGTTCAGATACGCAGTATTTT
NA	TRBV29-1	15	NA	TRBJ2-3	CSVEGGGGPTDTQYF	TGCAGCGTTGAGGGAGGCGGGGGCCCCACAGATACGCAGTATTTT
TRBD2	TRBV10-2	14	NA	TRBJ2-1	CASSAGLADNEQFF	TGCGCCAGCAGTGCGGGACTAGCGGACAATGAGCAGTTCTTC
NA	TRBV12-3/TRBV12-4	16	NA	TRBJ2-3	CASTQPQDPSTDTQYF	TGTGCCAGCACCCAGCCCCAGGATCCTAGCACAGATACGCAGTATTTT
TRBD2	TRBV12-3/TRBV12-4	16	many	TRBJ2-2	CASSDPTSSYTGELFF	TGTGCCAGCAGCGATCCGACTAGCTCTTACACCGGGGAGCTGTTTTTT
TRBD1	TRBV28	14	many	TRBJ1-5	CASSWDRTDQPQHF	TGTGCCAGCAGTTGGGACAGGACAGATCAGCCCCAGCATTTT
NA	TRBV20-1	15	NA	TRBJ2-1	CSAREAGTSYNEQFF	TGCAGTGCTAGGGAGGCGGGGACCTCCTACAATGAGCAGTTCTTC
TRBD1	TRBV15	15	many	TRBJ2-1	CATSPTGGSYNEQFF	TGTGCCACCAGCCCAACAGGGGGCTCCTACAATGAGCAGTTCTTC
TRBD1	TRBV29-1	15	few	TRBJ2-3	CSVLDRGPGTDTQYF	TGCAGCGTCCTGGACAGGGGACCGGGGACAGATACGCAGTATTTT
NA	TRBV6-1	14	few	TRBJ2-3	CASTYMEGTDTQYF	TGTGCCAGCACCTACATGGAGGGGACAGATACGCAGTATTTT
TRBD2	TRBV10-3	14	NA	TRBJ2-3	CAVYGGATTDTQYF	TGTGCCGTCTACGGGGGGGCCACCACAGATACGCAGTATTTT
NA	TRBV6-5	17	many	TRBJ2-7	CASSYSPGGGGNYEQYF	TGTGCCAGCAGTTACTCACCGGGTGGGGGGGGCAACTACGAGCAGTACTTC
NA	TRBV3-1	16	NA	TRBJ2-3	CASSHDPIGSTDTQYF	TGTGCCAGCAGCCATGACCCTATCGGGAGCACAGATACGCAGTATTTT
TRBD1	TRBV24-1	15	few	TRBJ2-7	CATPEWTGGFYEQYF	TGTGCCACACCCGAATGGACAGGGGGCTTTTACGAGCAGTACTTC
TRBD2	TRBV11-2	15	NA	TRBJ2-2	CASSFVRGVTGELFF	TGTGCCAGCAGCTTTGTGCGGGGGGTCACCGGGGAGCTGTTTTTT
NA	TRBV12-3/TRBV12-4	14	medium-sized	TRBJ1-4	CASSSSFRDEKLFF	TGTGCCAGCAGTTCATCCTTTAGGGATGAAAAACTGTTTTTT
NA	TRBV7-2	16	many	TRBJ1-6	CASSLYVATDNSPLHF	TGTGCCAGCAGCTTATATGTGGCAACCGATAATTCACCCCTCCACTTT
TRBD1	TRBV29-1	12	NA	TRBJ2-7	CSVEDRGREQYF	TGCAGCGTTGAGGACAGGGGTCGCGAGCAGTACTTC
TRBD1	TRBV10-3	15	many	TRBJ2-4	CAISDTGGAKNIQYF	TGTGCCATCAGTGACACAGGGGGTGCCAAAAACATTCAGTACTTC
NA	TRBV2	15	NA	TRBJ2-2	CASSDLGLEVGELFF	TGTGCCAGCAGTGACCTAGGGCTCGAGGTCGGGGAGCTGTTTTTT
NA	TRBV25-1	13	few	TRBJ2-2	CASTEGLAGELFF	TGTGCCAGCACCGAAGGGCTCGCCGGGGAGCTGTTTTTT
TRBD2	TRBV7-9	13	NA	TRBJ2-1	CASSDAIAGEQFF	TGTGCCAGCAGCGATGCCATAGCGGGGGAGCAGTTCTTC
NA	TRBV7-9	17	few	TRBJ2-1	CASSPKYEGSSYNEQFF	TGTGCCAGCAGCCCCAAATACGAGGGGAGCTCCTACAATGAGCAGTTCTTC
NA	TRBV28	14	many	TRBJ2-1	CASKYRDSYNEQFF	TGTGCCAGCAAATACCGGGACTCTTACAATGAGCAGTTCTTC
NA	TRBV29-1	15	NA	TRBJ2-2	CSVRVDGGNTGELFF	TGCAGCGTGAGAGTGGACGGAGGGAACACCGGGGAGCTGTTTTTT
NA	TRBV2	16	few	TRBJ1-4	CASSEAAASTNEKLFF	TGTGCCAGCAGTGAAGCGGCAGCCTCAACTAATGAAAAACTGTTTTTT
NA	TRBV25-1	13	many	TRBJ2-1	CASSELTPLEQFF	TGTGCCAGCAGTGAATTAACCCCACTGGAGCAGTTCTTC
TRBD2	TRBV5-6	14	NA	TRBJ2-2	CASSNGLATGELFF	TGTGCCAGCAGTAACGGACTAGCTACCGGGGAGCTGTTTTTT
TRBD1	TRBV5-1	14	few	TRBJ2-1	CASSLQQGYNEQFF	TGCGCCAGCAGCTTGCAACAGGGGTACAATGAGCAGTTCTTC
NA	TRBV28	15	few	TRBJ1-4	CASSLEQDGGEKLFF	TGTGCCAGCAGTTTAGAACAGGATGGCGGCGAAAAACTGTTTTTT
TRBD2	TRBV20-1	16	few	TRBJ2-5	CSATSETSDSGETQYF	TGCAGTGCTACCTCCGAAACTAGCGACAGCGGGGAGACCCAGTACTTC
NA	TRBV3-1	15	NA	TRBJ2-7	CASSQDRGTPYEQYF	TGTGCCAGCAGCCAAGACCGGGGAACCCCCTACGAGCAGTACTTC
NA	TRBV24-1	14	many	TRBJ2-7	CATRSGDGPYEQYF	TGTGCCACCAGGTCGGGGGACGGTCCCTACGAGCAGTACTTC
NA	TRBV12-3/TRBV12-4	12	NA	TRBJ2-5	CASRETEETQYF	TGTGCCAGCAGGGAAACGGAAGAGACCCAGTACTTC
TRBD1	TRBV29-1	13	NA	TRBJ2-7	CSVETGRGNEQYF	TGCAGCGTTGAGACGGGCAGGGGGAACGAGCAGTACTTC
NA	TRBV20-1	16	many	TRBJ1-6	CSARDPPQGDNSPLHF	TGCAGTGCTAGAGATCCGCCCCAGGGAGATAATTCACCCCTCCACTTT
TRBD1	TRBV12-3/TRBV12-4	14	few	TRBJ1-5	CASSLEDRDQPQHF	TGTGCCAGCAGTCTAGAGGACAGGGATCAGCCCCAGCATTTT
NA	TRBV4-2	14	once	TRBJ2-3	CASSQVSSGDTQYF	TGTGCCAGCAGCCAAGTTAGTTCTGGGGATACGCAGTATTTT
NA	TRBV4-3	16	many	TRBJ2-1	CASSQDKAAYPDEQFF	TGCGCCAGCAGCCAAGATAAGGCGGCCTACCCCGATGAGCAGTTCTTC
TRBD1	TRBV7-9	15	NA	TRBJ2-2	CASSGTGYFTGELFF	TGTGCCAGCAGCGGGACAGGGTACTTTACCGGGGAGCTGTTTTTT
NA	TRBV11-2	13	NA	TRBJ2-1	CASSFDWGNEQFF	TGTGCCAGCAGCTTCGACTGGGGCAATGAGCAGTTCTTC
TRBD1	TRBV7-8	17	few	TRBJ1-5	CASSPWDRAYSNQPQHF	TGTGCCAGCAGCCCCTGGGACAGGGCTTATAGCAATCAGCCCCAGCATTTT
NA	TRBV19	16	NA	TRBJ2-7	CASSIGLGRATYEQYF	TGTGCCAGTAGTATCGGCTTGGGCAGGGCCACCTACGAGCAGTACTTC
NA	TRBV7-9	15	few	TRBJ2-2	CASSSPQTRPGELFF	TGTGCCAGCAGTTCTCCGCAGACGCGTCCCGGGGAGCTGTTTTTT
TRBD2	TRBV4-3	19	NA	TRBJ2-3	CASSQGVSSGRAGTDTQYF	TGCGCCAGCAGCCAAGGCGTATCTAGCGGGAGGGCTGGCACAGATACGCAGTATTTT
NA	TRBV6-4	13	NA	TRBJ1-2	CASSDGLGYGYTF	TGTGCCAGCAGTGACGGACTCGGTTATGGCTACACCTTC
NA	TRBV29-1	17	many	TRBJ2-4	CSVDGAGSGVTKNIQYF	TGCAGCGTTGATGGGGCGGGATCGGGGGTAACCAAAAACATTCAGTACTTC